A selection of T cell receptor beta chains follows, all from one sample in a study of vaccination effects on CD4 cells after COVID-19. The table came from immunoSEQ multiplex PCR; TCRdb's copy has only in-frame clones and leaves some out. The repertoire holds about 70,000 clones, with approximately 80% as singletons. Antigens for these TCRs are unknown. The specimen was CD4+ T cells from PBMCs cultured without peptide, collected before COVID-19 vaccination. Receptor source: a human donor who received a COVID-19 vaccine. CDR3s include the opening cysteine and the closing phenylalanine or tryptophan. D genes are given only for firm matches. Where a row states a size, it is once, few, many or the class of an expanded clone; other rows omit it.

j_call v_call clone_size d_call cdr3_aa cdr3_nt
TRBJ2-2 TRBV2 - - CASKGGLMVAQNTGELFF TGTGCCAGCAAAGGGGGTCTAATGGTAGCCCAGAACACCGGGGAGCTGTTTTTT
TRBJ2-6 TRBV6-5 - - CASSGGANVLTF TGTGCCAGCAGCGGAGGGGCCAACGTCCTGACTTTC
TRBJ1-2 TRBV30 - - CAWRRELNYGYTF TGTGCCTGGAGGAGGGAACTTAACTATGGCTACACCTTC
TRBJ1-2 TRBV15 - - CATSRGGNYGYTF TGTGCCACCAGCAGAGGGGGAAACTATGGCTACACCTTC
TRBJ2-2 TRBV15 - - CATSRDRNPGELFF TGTGCCACCAGCAGAGATAGAAATCCCGGGGAGCTGTTTTTT
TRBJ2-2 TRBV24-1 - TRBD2 CANTNRTRNTGELFF TGTGCCAACACGAACAGGACTAGGAACACCGGGGAGCTGTTTTTT
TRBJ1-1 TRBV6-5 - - CASTPDGSGAEAFF TGTGCCAGCACCCCGGACGGATCGGGCGCTGAAGCTTTCTTT
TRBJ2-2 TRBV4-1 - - CASSNRDTLTGELFF TGCGCCAGCAGCAACCGGGACACGCTCACCGGGGAGCTGTTTTTT
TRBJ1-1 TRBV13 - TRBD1 CASSRTGGKAEAFF TGTGCCAGCAGCCGTACAGGGGGAAAGGCTGAAGCTTTCTTT
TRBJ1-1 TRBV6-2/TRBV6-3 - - CASSSLVGGPGSKAFF TGTGCCAGCAGTTCTTTGGTAGGGGGTCCAGGGTCGAAGGCTTTCTTT
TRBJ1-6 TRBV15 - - CATRATGNSPLHF TGTGCCACCAGAGCTACAGGAAATTCACCCCTCCACTTT
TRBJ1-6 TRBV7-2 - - CASSPQGVYNSPLHF TGTGCCAGCAGCCCACAGGGTGTCTATAATTCACCCCTCCACTTT
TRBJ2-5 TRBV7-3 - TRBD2 CASSSGLAAETQYF TGTGCCAGCAGCTCGGGACTAGCGGCAGAGACCCAGTACTTC
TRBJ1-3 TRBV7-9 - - CASSLMGALGNTIYF TGTGCCAGCAGCTTAATGGGGGCTCTCGGAAACACCATATATTTT
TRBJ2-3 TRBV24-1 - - CATSDSVGGVGTDTQYF TGTGCCACCAGTGATTCGGTCGGCGGGGTCGGCACAGATACGCAGTATTTT
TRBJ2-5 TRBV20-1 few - CSFGLGETQYF TGCAGCTTCGGTCTCGGGGAGACCCAGTACTTC
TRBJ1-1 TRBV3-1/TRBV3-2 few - CASTKTENTEAFF TGTGCCAGCACGAAGACCGAGAACACTGAAGCTTTCTTT
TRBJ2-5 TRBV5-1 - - CASSLGLAGGETQYF TGCGCCAGCAGCTTGGGACTGGCAGGAGGAGAGACCCAGTACTTC
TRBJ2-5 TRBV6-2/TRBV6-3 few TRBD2 CASSYSLAGSWKTQYF TGTGCCAGCAGTTACTCCCTAGCGGGGTCTTGGAAGACCCAGTACTTC
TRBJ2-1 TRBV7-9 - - CASSTGYDGNNEQFF TGTGCCAGCAGCACCGGTTATGATGGGAACAATGAGCAGTTCTTC
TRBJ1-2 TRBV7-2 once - CASSLDFNYGYTF TGTGCCAGCAGCTTGGACTTCAACTATGGCTACACCTTC
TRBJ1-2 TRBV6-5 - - CASSYSRGSGYTF TGTGCCAGCAGTTACTCGAGAGGGTCGGGCTACACCTTC
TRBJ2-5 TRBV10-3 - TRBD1 CAISRTGQQETQYF TGTGCCATCAGCAGGACAGGCCAACAAGAGACCCAGTACTTC
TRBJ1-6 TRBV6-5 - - CASSYIQGALRALHF TGTGCCAGCAGCTACATCCAGGGCGCCCTTAGGGCCCTCCACTTT
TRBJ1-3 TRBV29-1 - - CSVGLSGNTIYF TGCAGCGTTGGGCTCTCTGGAAACACCATATATTTT
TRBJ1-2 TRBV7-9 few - CASSQQAYYGYTF TGTGCCAGCAGCCAGCAGGCCTACTATGGCTACACCTTC
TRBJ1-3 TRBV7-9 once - CASSSEGLRNTIYF TGTGCCAGCAGCTCCGAGGGCCTTCGAAACACCATATATTTT
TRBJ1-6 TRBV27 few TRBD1 CASSPWTGGGSPLHF TGTGCCAGCAGTCCCTGGACAGGGGGAGGTTCACCCCTCCACTTT
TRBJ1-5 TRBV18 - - CASSPPGNSNQPQHF TGTGCCAGCTCACCACCGGGGAATAGCAATCAGCCCCAGCATTTT
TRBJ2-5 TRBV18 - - CASSPSRSETQYF TGTGCCAGCTCACCGTCGAGATCGGAGACCCAGTACTTC
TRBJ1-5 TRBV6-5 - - CASSYSGVSSNQPQHF TGTGCCAGCAGTTACTCGGGGGTGTCTAGCAATCAGCCCCAGCATTTT
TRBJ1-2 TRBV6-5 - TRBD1 CASSTYGQAFGYTF TGTGCCAGCAGTACGTACGGACAGGCATTTGGCTACACCTTC
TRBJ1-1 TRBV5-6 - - CASSLVGVNTEAFF TGTGCCAGCAGCTTGGTGGGGGTGAACACTGAAGCTTTCTTT
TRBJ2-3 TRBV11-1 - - CASSLELTDTQYF TGTGCCAGCAGCTTGGAACTAACAGATACGCAGTATTTT
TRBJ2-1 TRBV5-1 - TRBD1 CASSSGQFAYNEQFF TGCGCCAGCAGCTCGGGACAGTTCGCCTACAATGAGCAGTTCTTC
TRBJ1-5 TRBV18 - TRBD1 CASSPDREVHQHF TGTGCCAGCTCACCCGACAGGGAGGTGCACCAGCATTTT
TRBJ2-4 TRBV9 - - CASSPSPQENIQYF TGTGCCAGCAGCCCGTCCCCCCAAGAAAACATTCAGTACTTC
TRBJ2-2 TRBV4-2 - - CASSQGGRGGGELFF TGTGCCAGCAGCCAAGGGGGGCGGGGCGGCGGGGAGCTGTTTTTT
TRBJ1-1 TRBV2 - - CASRAQMNTEAFF TGTGCCAGCAGGGCTCAGATGAACACTGAAGCTTTCTTT
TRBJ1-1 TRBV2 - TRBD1 CASAGKQGRTEAFF TGTGCCAGCGCAGGAAAACAGGGGAGGACTGAAGCTTTCTTT
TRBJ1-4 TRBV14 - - CASSDSLYGATNEKLFF TGTGCCAGCAGCGATTCCCTGTATGGGGCAACTAATGAAAAACTGTTTTTT
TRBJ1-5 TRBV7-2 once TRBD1 CASSLGGQINQPQHF TGTGCCAGCAGCTTAGGGGGACAGATCAATCAGCCCCAGCATTTT
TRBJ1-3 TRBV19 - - CASSMGQFDTIYF TGTGCCAGTAGTATGGGACAATTCGACACCATATATTTT
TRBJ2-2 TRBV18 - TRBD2 CASSSRTGGPDTGELFF TGTGCCAGCTCATCACGTACGGGGGGGCCCGACACCGGGGAGCTGTTTTTT
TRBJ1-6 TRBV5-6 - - CASSFPGDNSPLHF TGTGCCAGCAGCTTCCCAGGGGATAATTCACCCCTCCACTTT
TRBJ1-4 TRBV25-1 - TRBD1 CASSELGTGLNEKLFF TGTGCCAGCAGTGAATTAGGGACAGGGCTCAATGAAAAACTGTTTTTT
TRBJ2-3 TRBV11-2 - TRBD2 CASSLVAGGRTDTQYF TGTGCCAGCAGCTTAGTAGCGGGGGGGAGAACAGATACGCAGTATTTT
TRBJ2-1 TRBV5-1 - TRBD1 CASSFGPRDRGGSYNEQFF TGCGCCAGCAGCTTCGGACCGCGGGACAGGGGGGGTTCCTACAATGAGCAGTTCTTC
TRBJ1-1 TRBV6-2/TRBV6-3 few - CASSSGGGLPEAFF TGTGCCAGCAGTTCGGGTGGAGGCCTACCTGAAGCTTTCTTT
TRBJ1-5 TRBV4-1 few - CASSQDRSIPGGVSNQPQHF TGCGCCAGCAGCCAAGATCGAAGCATTCCGGGGGGTGTAAGCAATCAGCCCCAGCATTTT
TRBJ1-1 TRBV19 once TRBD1 CASTRTGEAEAFF TGTGCCAGTACCCGTACAGGGGAGGCTGAAGCTTTCTTT
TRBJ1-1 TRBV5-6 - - CASSLGGGDTEAFF TGTGCCAGCAGCTTGGGTGGAGGGGACACTGAAGCTTTCTTT
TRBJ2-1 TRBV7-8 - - CASSPRDGPGNEQFF TGTGCCAGCAGCCCAAGGGATGGTCCCGGCAATGAGCAGTTCTTC
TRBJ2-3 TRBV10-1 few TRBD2 CASSEGGWGGLPQDTQYF TGCGCCAGCAGTGAAGGAGGATGGGGGGGATTACCCCAGGATACGCAGTATTTT
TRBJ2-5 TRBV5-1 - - CASSSPTNTETQYF TGCGCCAGCAGCTCGCCTACCAACACAGAGACCCAGTACTTC
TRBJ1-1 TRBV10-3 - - CATNGYIGNTEAFF TGTGCCACCAATGGGTACATCGGGAACACTGAAGCTTTCTTT
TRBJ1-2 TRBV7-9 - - CASSYHRVAVGGYTF TGTGCCAGCAGCTACCACAGGGTCGCGGTCGGTGGCTACACCTTC
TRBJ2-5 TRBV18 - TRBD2 CASSPRILAGGQETQYF TGTGCCAGCTCACCACGGATATTAGCGGGGGGACAAGAGACCCAGTACTTC
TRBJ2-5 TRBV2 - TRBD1 CASSELTGEETQYF TGTGCCAGCAGTGAACTTACAGGGGAAGAGACCCAGTACTTC
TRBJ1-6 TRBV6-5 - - CASRGNSPLHF TGTGCCAGTAGAGGGAATTCACCCCTCCACTTT